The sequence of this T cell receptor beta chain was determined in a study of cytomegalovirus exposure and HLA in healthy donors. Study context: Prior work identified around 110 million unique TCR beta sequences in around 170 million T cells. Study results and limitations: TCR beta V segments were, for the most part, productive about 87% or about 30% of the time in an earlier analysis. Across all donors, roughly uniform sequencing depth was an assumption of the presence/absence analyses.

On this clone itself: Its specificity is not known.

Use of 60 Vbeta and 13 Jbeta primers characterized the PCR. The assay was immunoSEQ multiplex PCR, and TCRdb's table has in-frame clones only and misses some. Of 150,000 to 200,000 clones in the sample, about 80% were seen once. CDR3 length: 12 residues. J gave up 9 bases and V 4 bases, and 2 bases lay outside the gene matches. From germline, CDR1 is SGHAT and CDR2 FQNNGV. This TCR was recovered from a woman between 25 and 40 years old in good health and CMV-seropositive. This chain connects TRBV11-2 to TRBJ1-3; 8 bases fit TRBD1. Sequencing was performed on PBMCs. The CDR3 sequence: CASSSTGGTIYF. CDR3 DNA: TGTGCCAGCAGCTCCACAGGGGGCACCATATATTTT.